These T cell receptor beta chains were read from a single sample in a study of early T cells in non-severe SARS-CoV-2 infection. TCRdb re-analysed the 5' RACE reads in MiXCR, keeping a single row per CDR3 protein. The sample has around 20,000 distinct CDR3 sequences, under 5% seen once. Sequenced sample: whole blood. The receptors were gathered from an adult who was a healthcare worker with PCR-confirmed SARS-CoV-2 infection or an uninfected control (not recorded which). Each CDR3 is given with its conserved first and last residue. D genes are given only for firm matches. Rows give clone size only sometimes, using once, few, many, or a class for an expanded clone.

V,size,J,D,CDR3,DNA
TRBV7-6,many,TRBJ2-2,-,CASRPNTGELFF,TGTGCCAGCAGACCCAACACCGGGGAGCTGTTTTTT
TRBV2,many,TRBJ1-6,-,CASEGGVSRNSPLHF,TGTGCCAGTGAGGGGGGAGTGAGTAGAAATTCACCCCTCCACTTT
TRBV6-2/TRBV6-3,many,TRBJ2-2,TRBD1,CASSYDREGSGELFF,TGTGCCAGCAGTTATGACAGGGAAGGGTCCGGGGAGCTGTTTTTT
TRBV7-8,many,TRBJ1-5,-,CASSLLVGNQPQHF,TGTGCCAGCAGCTTACTGGTGGGAAATCAGCCCCAGCATTTT
TRBV6-1,many,TRBJ2-2,-,CASMTGPGTGELFF,TGTGCCAGCATGACAGGTCCGGGGACCGGGGAGCTGTTTTTT
TRBV7-3,many,TRBJ1-1,-,CASSSTGVGERVITEAFF,TGTGCCAGCAGCTCTACGGGGGTAGGCGAGCGGGTGATCACTGAAGCTTTCTTT
TRBV7-2,medium-sized,TRBJ1-2,-,CASSFMNYGYTF,TGTGCCAGCAGCTTCATGAACTATGGCTACACCTTC
TRBV29-1,medium-sized,TRBJ1-3,TRBD1,CSATGETGNTIYF,TGCAGCGCGACAGGGGAGACTGGAAACACCATATATTTT
TRBV4-1,many,TRBJ2-7,-,CASSQYEGPRDEQYF,TGCGCCAGCAGCCAATACGAAGGTCCGAGGGACGAGCAGTACTTC
TRBV12-3/TRBV12-4,many,TRBJ2-4,-,CASSLGSWSKNIQYF,TGTGCCAGCAGTTTAGGGTCCTGGTCCAAAAACATTCAGTACTTC
TRBV28,many,TRBJ2-3,-,CAGGLRDTQYF,TGTGCTGGGGGACTCCGGGATACGCAGTATTTT
TRBV7-2,many,TRBJ2-1,-,CASSPDRGGGEQFF,TGTGCCAGCAGCCCTGATAGGGGGGGAGGTGAGCAGTTCTTC
TRBV6-6,many,TRBJ1-4,TRBD1,CASSYSKGGETNEKLFF,TGTGCCAGCAGTTACTCGAAAGGGGGCGAGACTAATGAAAAACTGTTTTTT
TRBV20-1,many,TRBJ1-1,TRBD1,CSAIARDRGTEAFF,TGCAGTGCCATCGCCCGGGACAGGGGCACTGAAGCTTTCTTT
TRBV20-1,few,TRBJ2-7,-,CSASGPSYEQYF,TGCAGTGCCTCTGGTCCTTCCTACGAGCAGTACTTC
TRBV5-1,few,TRBJ1-4,TRBD1,CASSIAPGQGNEKLFF,TGCGCCAGCAGCATTGCGCCGGGACAGGGAAATGAAAAACTGTTTTTT
TRBV12-5,many,TRBJ2-7,-,CASGDPRGYPYEQYF,TGTGCTAGTGGTGACCCTAGGGGGTACCCCTACGAGCAGTACTTC
TRBV6-6,few,TRBJ2-3,-,CASTATGLRPDTQYF,TGTGCCAGCACTGCGACCGGGCTCAGGCCAGATACGCAGTATTTT
TRBV12-3/TRBV12-4,-,TRBJ1-1,-,CASSFGGSTKAFF,TGTGCCAGCAGTTTTGGTGGGTCGACAAAAGCTTTCTTT
TRBV20-1,few,TRBJ1-4,TRBD1,CSASGLFRDRDEKLFF,TGCAGTGCTAGCGGACTATTTCGGGACAGGGATGAAAAACTGTTTTTT
TRBV2,-,TRBJ1-2,-,CASSVGALNYGYTF,TGTGCCAGCAGCGTGGGGGCGCTTAACTATGGCTACACCTTC
TRBV5-1,many,TRBJ1-1,-,CASSLAFGARTEAFF,TGCGCCAGCAGCTTGGCCTTCGGGGCGCGCACTGAAGCTTTCTTT
TRBV7-3,-,TRBJ2-2,TRBD1,CASSLQGALAGVLFF,TGTGCCAGCAGCTTGCAGGGGGCACTGGCCGGGGTGCTGTTTTTT
TRBV5-3,medium-sized,TRBJ2-6,-,CARSLADSDSSGANVLTF,TGTGCCAGAAGCTTAGCGGACAGTGACTCCTCTGGGGCCAACGTCCTGACTTTC
TRBV7-6,medium-sized,TRBJ2-2,TRBD2,CASSSIRLAGGPNTGELFF,TGTGCCAGCAGCTCCATCCGACTAGCGGGGGGCCCGAACACCGGGGAGCTGTTTTTT
TRBV11-2,many,TRBJ2-7,TRBD2,CASGGLAYYEQYF,TGTGCCAGCGGGGGACTAGCGTACTACGAGCAGTACTTC
TRBV6-1,many,TRBJ2-5,-,CASSVPGGKETQYF,TGTGCCAGCAGTGTTCCAGGCGGTAAAGAGACCCAGTACTTC
TRBV7-9,many,TRBJ2-7,TRBD1,CASSPRQGIDEQYF,TGTGCCAGCAGCCCACGACAGGGAATAGACGAGCAGTACTTC
TRBV11-2,few,TRBJ2-5,-,CASSLDRGAIPAETQYF,TGTGCCAGCAGCTTAGATCGAGGAGCTATCCCTGCGGAGACCCAGTACTTC
TRBV20-1,medium-sized,TRBJ2-3,TRBD2,CSAGQRGAWTDTQYF,TGCAGTGCCGGACAGCGGGGGGCATGGACAGATACGCAGTATTTT
TRBV30,-,TRBJ2-2,-,CAWSPYGGLTGELFF,TGTGCCTGGAGTCCCTACGGGGGACTCACCGGGGAGCTGTTTTTT
TRBV19,-,TRBJ2-7,TRBD2,CASTSAGGYEQYF,TGTGCCAGTACCTCGGCGGGGGGCTACGAGCAGTACTTC
TRBV11-2,medium-sized,TRBJ2-3,-,CASSLGGGGSDTQYF,TGTGCCAGCAGCTTGGGCGGAGGGGGGTCAGATACGCAGTATTTT
TRBV7-8,-,TRBJ2-3,TRBD2,CASSLGTSLDTQYF,TGTGCCAGCAGCTTGGGGACTAGCCTGGATACGCAGTATTTT